The 32 T cell receptor beta chains presented below share a single source sample, sequenced in a study of T cell changes during pregnancy in multiple sclerosis. This table comes from immunoSEQ multiplex PCR, and its TCRdb copy is limited to in-frame clones, with some not included. The repertoire includes about 76,000 clones, 92% of them detected once, and 1.5% to 2% sits in the top ten. This material consisted of peripheral blood, taken in the first trimester of pregnancy. These receptors all come from a female donor in good health, enrolled as a control in a pregnancy study.

In DNA form, the CDR3 reads TGTGCCAGTACGACAGGGGATCAGCCCCAGCATTTT. Amino acid sequence: CASTTGDQPQHF. The chain joins TRBV25-1 to TRBJ1-5, with 8 bases that match TRBD1. V lost 9 bases to trimming and J lost 5 bases; unmatched junction nucleotides: 3. The CDR3 totals 12 residues. Germline V gene sequence: CDR1 MGHDK, CDR2 SYGVNS.

This clone appeared a single time. This chain links TRBV12-2 with TRBJ1-1. TRBV12-2 represents a pseudogene. The CDR3 has 15 residues. The chain's CDR3 is CASRLAPGGPTEAFF. As DNA, the CDR3 is TGTGCAAGTCGCTTAGCCCCGGGAGGGCCCACTGAAGCTTTCTTT.

This chain connects TRBV28 to TRBJ2-7; D not resolved. The germline V and J ends were trimmed by 7 bases and 5 bases, with 15 bases remaining between them. The CDR3 covers 13 residues. Per the germline V gene, CDR1 is MDHEN and CDR2 is SYDVKM. The CDR3 sequence is CASTLIGRDEQYF. CDR3 coding DNA: TGTGCCAGCACCCTCATTGGTCGAGACGAGCAGTACTTC.

This clone was counted once. Here the CDR3 reads CASSQVPARVVMDTQYF. Written as DNA, the CDR3 is TGCGCCAGCAGCCAAGTCCCCGCCAGGGTGGTCATGGATACGCAGTATTTT. The rearrangement links TRBV4-1 to TRBJ2-3; D perhaps matches TRBD1 (5 bases). V was cut by 1 base and J by 6 bases, with 20 bases left in between. The CDR3 is made up of 17 amino acids. Germline CDR1 is MGHRA and CDR2 is YSYEKL.

The chain joins TRBV13 to TRBJ1-1, with a weak D call TRBD1 (6 bases). Germline CDR1 reads PRHDT; CDR2 reads FYEKMQ (reference sequence). The CDR3 contains 15 residues. The V gene lost 3 bases and the J gene lost 1 base, with 12 bases spanning the gap. The CDR3 spells CASSFAGAQNTEAFF. The CDR3 nucleotides are TGTGCCAGCAGCTTTGCAGGGGCTCAGAACACTGAAGCTTTCTTT.

V usage is TRBV18 and J usage is TRBJ1-1; TRBD1 is a possible D gene (5 bases). Germline CDR1 reads KGHSH; CDR2 reads LQKENI. The V end lost 0 bases, the J end lost 4 bases, and 12 bases lay between the germline ends. This CDR3 has 15 amino acids. CDR3 sequence (DNA): TGTGCCAGCTCACCACCGAAAGGGGAGGGCACTGAAGCTTTCTTT. It is translated as CASSPPKGEGTEAFF. Using reference TRBV18 and TRBJ1-1 for the parts outside the CDR3, the full variable domain is NAGVMQNPRHLVRRRGQEARLRCSPMKGHSHVYWYRQLPEEGLKFMVYLQKENIIDESGMPKERFSAEFPKEGPSILRIQQVVRGDSAAYFCASSPPKGEGTEAFFGQGTRLTVV.

The chain couples TRBV7-2 to TRBJ2-5; 8 positions match TRBD2. Germline trimming cut 6 bases from V and 3 bases from J; bases unmatched to any gene: 6. This CDR3 has 14 amino acids. Germline loops: CDR1 SGHTA, CDR2 FQGNSA. The CDR3 nucleotides read TGTGCCAGCAGGGTAGCGGGAAGTAAAGAGACCCAGTACTTC. This codes for CASRVAGSKETQYF.

The chain has TRBV6-5 and TRBJ1-1; the D is unclear. Germline values: CDR1 MNHEY, CDR2 SVGAGI. Deletions cut 6 bases from V and 5 bases from J, with 7 bases between. The CDR3 contains 11 residues. The CDR3 nucleotides read TGTGCCAGCAGAATGAGGACTGAAGCTTTCTTT. It codes for CASRMRTEAFF.

This clone has a single count. V usage is TRBV19 and J usage is TRBJ2-5; 8 bases align to TRBD2. Germline lookup yields CDR1 LNHDA and CDR2 SQIVND (reference sequence). CDR3 length: 14 residues. The V gene end was trimmed by 7 bases and the J gene end by 5 bases; junction bases not matched to a gene: 9. CDR3 loop: CASKRSGGPETQYF. The CDR3 DNA is TGTGCCAGTAAAAGGTCGGGAGGGCCTGAGACCCAGTACTTC.

This clone occurred once. This chain joins TRBV7-2 and TRBJ2-1; 10 bases fit TRBD1. The V gene's germline CDR1 is SGHTA and CDR2 FQGNSA. This CDR3 contains 15 residues. The V segment lost 5 bases and the J segment 5 bases; nucleotides outside the gene matches: 6. The CDR3 bases are TGTGCCAGCAGCACAGACAGGGGGCCACACAATGAGCAGTTCTTC. It encodes CASSTDRGPHNEQFF.

The rearrangement links TRBV27 to TRBJ1-4; D is possibly TRBD1 (5 bases). The CDR3 covers 13 residues. Looked up from germline, CDR1 is MNHEY and CDR2 is SMNVEV (reference sequence). Deletions cut 6 bases from V and 5 bases from J, with 10 bases between. CDR3 amino acids: CASSLNRNEKLFF. Here the CDR3 DNA reads TGTGCCAGCAGCCTAAACAGGAATGAAAAACTGTTTTTT. Looking up the rest from reference TRBV27 and TRBJ1-4 gives the full variable domain: EAQVTQNPRYLITVTGKKLTVTCSQNMNHEYMSWYRQDPGLGLRQIYYSMNVEVTDKGDVPEGYKVSRKEKRNFPLILESPSPNQTSLYFCASSLNRNEKLFFGSGTQLSVL.

The V call is TRBV7-9, the J call TRBJ1-3; 10 positions match TRBD1. The germline gives CDR1 SEHNR, CDR2 FQNEAQ (reference sequence). V dropped 2 bases and J dropped 1; count of bases not matched to a gene: 2. This CDR3 has 16 amino acids. The DNA for the CDR3 is TGTGCCAGCAGCTTATCGGGACAGGGGTCTGGAAACACCATATATTTT. This gives the protein CASSLSGQGSGNTIYF. Complete variable domain (other parts from reference TRBV7-9 and TRBJ1-3): DTGVSQNPRHKITKRGQNVTFRCDPISEHNRLYWYRQTLGQGPEFLTYFQNEAQLEKSRLLSDRFSAERPKGSFSTLEIQRTEQGDSAMYLCASSLSGQGSGNTIYFGEGSWLTVV.

The chain employs TRBV11-2 and TRBJ2-1; 16 bases are shared with TRBD2. The CDR3 runs 15 residues. Germline trimming cut 2 bases from V and 14 bases from J; bases unmatched to any gene: 6. The germline V gene encodes CDR1 SGHAT and CDR2 FQNNGV. Here the CDR3 reads CASSLKGLAGGEEFF. The CDR3 DNA is TGTGCCAGCAGCTTAAAGGGACTAGCGGGAGGGGAAGAGTTCTTC.

The V and J genes are TRBV4-2 and TRBJ1-3, with D unclear. The CDR3 covers 15 residues. In germline, CDR1 is LGHNA, CDR2 YNFKEQ. The ends were cut back, 2 bases at V and 0 bases at J, with 8 bases in the middle. CDR3 bases: TGTGCCAGCAGCCAAACCGTAGCCTCTGGAAACACCATATATTTT. It specifies CASSQTVASGNTIYF.

In nucleotides, the CDR3 is TGTGCCTGGAGAGGGGACAGAGAGGCAGATACGCAGTATTTT. This gives the protein CAWRGDREADTQYF. The chain has TRBV30 and TRBJ2-3, with 7 nucleotides matching TRBD1. The CDR3 has 14 amino acids. Germline trimming cut 3 bases from V and 4 bases from J; bases unmatched to any gene: 7. Germline V gene data show CDR1 as GTSNPN and CDR2 as SVGIG (reference sequence).

The V and J genes are TRBV5-1 and TRBJ1-2; TRBD1 is a possible D gene (5 bases). The CDR3 totals 14 residues. V was shortened by 0 bases and J by 4 bases, with 10 bases between the two germline ends. Germline values: CDR1 SGHRS, CDR2 YFSETQ. The CDR3 coding sequence is TGCGCCAGCAGCTTGGCCAGGGTCGGCTATGGCTACACCTTC. Amino acid sequence: CASSLARVGYGYTF.

This clone was seen just once. The V and J genes are TRBV28 and TRBJ2-1; tentative D call: TRBD1 (7 bases). Trimming stripped 3 bases from V and 2 bases from J, with 11 bases between. The CDR3 loop spans 15 amino acids. Looked up from germline, CDR1 is MDHEN and CDR2 is SYDVKM. The CDR3 nucleotides read TGTGCCAGCAGTTTCGGGGGACAGACCTACAATGAGCAGTTCTTC. It specifies CASSFGGQTYNEQFF.

The V and J genes are TRBV7-9 and TRBJ2-2, with 8 bases matching TRBD1. The CDR3 is 15 amino acids. The germline V gene encodes CDR1 SEHNR and CDR2 FQNEAQ (reference sequence). V lost 5 bases to trimming and J lost 4 bases; unmatched junction nucleotides: 6. Written as DNA, the CDR3 is TGTGCCAGCAGCCTAGAGGGACAGGCCACCGGGGAGCTGTTTTTT. The encoded protein is CASSLEGQATGELFF.

V and J are TRBV4-1 and TRBJ1-1, with unresolved D. This CDR3 contains 14 residues. Per germline, CDR1 MGHRA and CDR2 YSYEKL. The V and J ends lost 0 bases and 5 bases respectively, with 10 bases between them. CDR3: CASSQDLGGTEAFF. The CDR3 region has the DNA TGCGCCAGCAGCCAAGATCTCGGAGGAACTGAAGCTTTCTTT.

The chain is built from TRBV29-1 and TRBJ2-3, with TRBD2 matching over 14 bases. CDR3 length: 16 residues. V trimming: 7 bases; J trimming: 2 bases; junction bases outside the gene matches: 8. The germline V gene encodes CDR1 SQVTM and CDR2 ANQGSEA. CDR3 residues: CSAEGGLAGDTDTQYF. As DNA, the CDR3 is TGCAGCGCTGAGGGGGGACTAGCGGGAGACACAGATACGCAGTATTTT.

V usage is TRBV14 and J usage is TRBJ2-1, with 13 bases that match TRBD2. This CDR3 contains 16 residues. V was pared by 8 bases and J by 4 bases, with 8 bases of the junction left unmatched. In germline, CDR1 is SGHDN, CDR2 FVKESK. This chain's CDR3 is CASGTSGTPRYNEQFF. The CDR3 coding sequence is TGTGCCAGCGGGACTAGCGGGACCCCGAGGTACAATGAGCAGTTCTTC.

The V call is TRBV27, the J call TRBJ2-7; 8 bases line up with TRBD2. The CDR3 extends over 16 amino acids. The junction had 10 bases not matched to a gene; V was cut back by 6 bases and J by 0 bases. Germline CDR1 reads MNHEY; CDR2 reads SMNVEV (reference sequence). The CDR3 coding sequence is TGTGCCAGCAGCCGTACCGGGACTAGGAGCTCCTACGAGCAGTACTTC. Translating it yields CASSRTGTRSSYEQYF.

Only one count was recorded for this clone. The chain has TRBV6-1 and TRBJ1-3, with 11 bases lining up with TRBD1. CDR1 is MNHNS and CDR2 is SASEGT in the germline V gene. J lost 8 bases, V lost 8 bases, and 8 bases had no gene match. The CDR3 runs 14 residues. As DNA, the CDR3 is TGTGCCAGCTCCTGGGGACAGGGGGTAGACACCATATATTTT. This codes for CASSWGQGVDTIYF.

CDR3 region: CASSVGSNQPQHF. The CDR3 nucleotides read TGCGCCAGCAGCGTCGGGAGCAATCAGCCCCAGCATTTT. The V gene is TRBV5-1, the J gene TRBJ1-5; no clear D. V dropped 4 bases and J dropped 1 base, with 6 bases sitting between them. The CDR3 has 13 residues. Germline V gene data show CDR1 as SGHRS and CDR2 as YFSETQ. The full variable domain, completed using reference TRBV5-1 and TRBJ1-5, is KAGVTQTPRYLIKTRGQQVTLSCSPISGHRSVSWYQQTPGQGLQFLFEYFSETQRNKGNFPGRFSGRQFSNSRSEMNVSTLELGDSALYLCASSVGSNQPQHFGDGTRLSIL.

V usage is TRBV6-1 and J usage is TRBJ2-6; D gene ambiguous. The length of the CDR3 is 15 residues. Trimming shortened V by 5 bases and J by 0 bases, and 8 bases separated the two germline ends. Per germline, CDR1 MNHNS and CDR2 SASEGT. The chain's CDR3 is CASSSSNSGANVLTF. The DNA of the CDR3 is TGTGCCAGCAGTTCCAGTAACTCTGGGGCCAACGTCCTGACTTTC.

The rearrangement uses TRBV5-1 and TRBJ1-4; no definite D call. V was cut by 9 bases and J by 6 bases, with 18 bases left in between. CDR1 and CDR2 from the germline V gene are SGHRS and YFSETQ. The length of the CDR3 is 14 residues. CDR3 bases: TGCGCCACCAGAAGTACCGGGAGCGATGAAAAACTGTTTTTT. It specifies CATRSTGSDEKLFF.

The chain joins TRBV7-2 to TRBJ1-2; no firm D call. This CDR3 has 13 amino acids. Looked up from germline, CDR1 is SGHTA and CDR2 is FQGNSA. Trimming removed 5 bases from V and 0 bases from J, with 7 bases in between. Here the CDR3 DNA reads TGTGCCAGCAGCAGACGGGCTAACTATGGCTACACCTTC. This sequence encodes CASSRRANYGYTF.

The gene calls are TRBV21-1 and TRBJ1-2; the D call in the table, TRBD1, was not verified against the DNA. TRBV21-1 is an annotated pseudogene. The CDR3 totals 14 residues. CDR3 nucleotide sequence: TGTGCCAGCTCAAAGGACACTTCTAGCTATGGCTACACCTTC. Amino acid sequence: CASSKDTSSYGYTF.

This chain connects TRBV2 to TRBJ2-3; 11 positions match TRBD2. Germline V gene data show CDR1 as SNHLY and CDR2 as FYNNEI. CDR3 size: 16 residues. With 4 bases clipped from V and 4 bases from J, the junction kept 7 bases outside the gene matches. The CDR3 DNA reads TGTGCCAGCAGTGCAACAACTAGCGGGAGCGCAGATACGCAGTATTTT. It specifies CASSATTSGSADTQYF.

The rearrangement joins TRBV7-2 to TRBJ2-1; 8 bases map to TRBD2. The CDR3 totals 17 residues. The germline V gene has CDR1 SGHTA and CDR2 FQGNSA. V was pared by 5 bases and J by 3 bases, with 12 bases of the junction left unmatched. Here the CDR3 reads CASSPSGGRTVYNEQFF. Here the CDR3 DNA reads TGTGCCAGCAGCCCCTCTGGCGGGAGGACCGTCTACAATGAGCAGTTCTTC.

In this sample, this clone turned up once. The V call is TRBV2, the J call TRBJ1-5; TRBD1 matches at 10 bases. CDR3 length equals 19 residues. Per germline, CDR1 SNHLY and CDR2 FYNNEI. V lost 4 bases and J lost 0; bases outside the gene matches: 12. For the CDR3, the DNA is TGTGCCAGCAGTGCCCCGGGACAGGGGATCGCGATTAGCAATCAGCCCCAGCATTTT. This translates into CASSAPGQGIAISNQPQHF.

The chain is built from TRBV28 and TRBJ2-7, with D possibly matching TRBD2 (6 bases). CDR1 MDHEN and CDR2 SYDVKM come from the germline V gene. V dropped 2 bases and J dropped 1 base, with 12 bases sitting between them. The CDR3 contains 15 residues. The CDR3 sequence: CASSLPSGGSYEQYF. DNA of the CDR3: TGTGCCAGCAGTTTACCTTCAGGAGGGTCCTACGAGCAGTACTTC.